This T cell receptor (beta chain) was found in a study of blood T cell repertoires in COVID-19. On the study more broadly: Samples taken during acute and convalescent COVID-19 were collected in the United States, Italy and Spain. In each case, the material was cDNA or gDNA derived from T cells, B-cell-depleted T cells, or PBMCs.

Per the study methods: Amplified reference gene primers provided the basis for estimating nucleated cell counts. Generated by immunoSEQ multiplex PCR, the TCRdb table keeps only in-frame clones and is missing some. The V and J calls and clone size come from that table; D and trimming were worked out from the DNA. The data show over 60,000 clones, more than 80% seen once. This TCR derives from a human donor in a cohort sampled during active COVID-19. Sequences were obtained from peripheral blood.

The CDR3 here is CATAGKGTGELFF. CDR3 sequence (DNA): TGTGCCACAGCGGGGAAGGGGACCGGGGAGCTGTTTTTT. This chain connects TRBV24-1 to TRBJ2-2, with 7 bases identical to TRBD2. V gave up 10 bases and J gave up 5 bases; unmatched junction bases: 6. Germline V gives CDR1 KGHDR, CDR2 SFDVKD. The CDR3 runs 13 residues.